Described below is a single T cell receptor beta chain sequence and its context. The sample comes from a study of blood T cell repertoires in COVID-19. Study-level background: From the United States, Italy and Spain came samples of acute and convalescent COVID-19. PBMCs, B-cell-depleted T cells, or T cells were the source of the cDNA or gDNA that made up the material.

Cohorts were determined from participant-reported clinical history. CDR1 is MNHEY and CDR2 is SMNVEV in the germline V gene (reference sequence). This CDR3 has 18 residues. V lost 5 bases and J lost 2; bases outside the gene matches: 15. Authors' processing steps: Amplified reference gene primers provided the basis for estimating nucleated cell counts. Generated by immunoSEQ multiplex PCR, the TCRdb table keeps only in-frame clones and is missing some. The DNA gave D and trimming, while V, J and clone size come from that table. The sample includes roughly 370,000 clones, about 86% of them seen just once.

V is TRBV27 and J is TRBJ1-2, with 9 bases matching TRBD1. Sequences were obtained from PBMCs or T cells enriched from blood (not recorded which). This TCR came from a woman aged 45-59 years who had recovered from COVID-19. CDR3 nucleotides: TGTGCCAGCAGTAGAACCGGGACAGGGACAGGGTTGAACTATGGCTACACCTTC. Translation: CASSRTGTGTGLNYGYTF.